The next 14 T cell receptor beta chains were all read from a single sample in a study of T cell repertoires in cytomegalovirus infection. TCRdb reprocessed the reads via MiXCR and lists one record per CDR3 protein. Among roughly 570,000 distinct CDR3 sequences listed, approximately 40% were seen once. No antigen has been identified for these receptors. The sample in question was cultured PBMCs, obtained from culture after CMV antigen stimulation. These receptor sequences come from a human donor in good health (CMV status not recorded). Some clones in this sample may be carry-over from other donors' samples.

The V call is TRBV28, the J call TRBJ1-2; D is possibly TRBD1 (6 bases). Looked up from germline, CDR1 is MDHEN and CDR2 is SYDVKM. The CDR3 contains 13 residues. Deletions cut 1 base from V and 4 bases from J, with 7 bases between. CDR3 loop: CASSLYRVYGYTF. The DNA of the CDR3 is TGTGCCAGCAGTTTATACAGGGTCTATGGCTACACCTTC.

This clonotype was observed a handful of times. The rearrangement joins TRBV7-8 to TRBJ2-6, with a possible D match to TRBD2 (6 bases). Germline V gene data show CDR1 as SGHVS and CDR2 as FQNEAQ. CDR3 length equals 18 residues. V was pared by 8 bases and J by 1 base, with 21 bases between. CDR3 bases: TGTGCCAGCGTTCCGTCTGCGCGGGGCAGGTCTGGGGCCAACGTCCTGACTTTC. Translated: CASVPSARGRSGANVLTF.

This clonotype was recorded at least ten times. The chain couples TRBV7-8 to TRBJ2-3, with TRBD1 matching 8 bases. CDR3 length: 17 amino acids. The J segment lost 0 bases and the V segment lost 2 bases, leaving 7 bases of the junction unmatched. CDR1 is SGHVS, CDR2 FQNEAQ, per germline. The CDR3 DNA reads TGTGCCAGCAGCTTAACGTCCAGGACAGGGAGCACAGATACGCAGTATTTT. Amino acids: CASSLTSRTGSTDTQYF.

V is TRBV20-1 and J is TRBJ1-1; 8 bases map to TRBD1. Germline-derived CDR1 and CDR2 are DFQATT and SNEGSKA (reference sequence). V was pared by 0 bases and J by 14 bases, with 11 bases of the junction left unmatched. The CDR3 loop spans 13 amino acids. CDR3 nucleotide sequence: TGCAGTGCTAGAGATCCCCGGACAGGGTCGTGCTTCTTT. Protein sequence: CSARDPRTGSCFF.

This sequence joins TRBV7-2 and TRBJ2-2; 7 bases align to TRBD1. The CDR3 has 15 residues. CDR1 SGHTA and CDR2 FQGNSA come from the germline V gene. The V segment lost 7 bases and the J segment 0 bases; nucleotides outside the gene matches: 5. CDR3 DNA sequence: TGTGCCAGCACCATGGGACAGACGAACACCGGGGAGCTGTTTTTT. It specifies CASTMGQTNTGELFF.

V and J are TRBV6-2 or TRBV6-3 and TRBJ2-7, with 7 bases lining up with TRBD1. The CDR3 covers 17 residues. The V segment lost 4 bases and the J segment 5 bases; nucleotides outside the gene matches: 17. Germline CDR1 MNHEY, CDR2 SVGEGT. CDR3 in amino acids: CASSFPLKTGHRHEQYF. For the CDR3, the DNA is TGTGCCAGCAGTTTTCCTCTAAAGACAGGGCACCGCCACGAGCAGTACTTC.

The J gene is TRBJ2-1, the V gene TRBV4-2; 13 bases line up with TRBD2. The trim removed 2 bases at V and 2 bases at J, leaving 9 bases unmatched. The V gene's germline CDR1 is LGHNA and CDR2 YNFKEQ. The CDR3 is 19 residues long. DNA for the CDR3: TGTGCCAGCAGCCAAATGACTAGCGGGGGGAGTGGGGCCTACAATGAGCAGTTCTTC. Its protein is CASSQMTSGGSGAYNEQFF.

V gene TRBV5-6 combines with J gene TRBJ2-5; D unresolved. Germline V gene lookup returns CDR1 SGHDT and CDR2 YYEEEE. Trimming took 0 bases from V and 3 from J, leaving 12 bases between them. This CDR3 has 15 residues. The CDR3 coding sequence is TGTGCCAGCAGCTTGGTACTAAAGGAAGAAGAGACCCAGTACTTC. This sequence encodes CASSLVLKEEETQYF.

The chain links TRBV7-2 to TRBJ2-2, with 7 bases matching TRBD2. Germline V gives CDR1 SGHTA, CDR2 FQGNSA. The CDR3 extends over 17 amino acids. V lost 5 bases to trimming and J lost 2 bases; unmatched junction nucleotides: 11. Here the CDR3 reads CASSPGWGGTNTGELFF. CDR3 DNA sequence: TGTGCCAGCAGCCCCGGGTGGGGGGGGACTAACACCGGGGAGCTGTTTTTT.

About this clonotype: A clone one base away is much larger, so this may be a read error. The chain employs TRBV7-8 and TRBJ1-1; perhaps TRBD1 as D (5 bases). Germline V gene lookup returns CDR1 SGHVS and CDR2 FQNEAQ. The CDR3 covers 13 residues. DNA of the CDR3: TGTGCCAACAGCTTTAGAGGGGACACTGAAGCTTTCTTT. Residues: CANSFRGDTEAFF.

In its sample, this clonotype was seen a few times. At one end, the junction sequence differs from germline, possibly due to a read error. The chain has TRBV10-2 and TRBJ2-5, with a possible D match to TRBD2 (6 bases). Germline CDR1 reads WSHSY; CDR2 reads SAAADI. The CDR3 is made up of 16 amino acids. In DNA, the CDR3 is TGCGCCAGCAGGGAGTTGAGACTAGAGGGTCCAGAGACCCAGTACTTC. Translation gives CASRELRLEGPETQYF.

In its sample, this clonotype was seen a few times. The CDR3, as DNA: TGTGCCAGCAGCCCAGCCGGGACTAGCGGGGGGCAAGAGACCCAGTACTTC. Protein product: CASSPAGTSGGQETQYF. V usage is TRBV4-2 and J usage is TRBJ2-5; 15 bases align to TRBD2. This CDR3 has 17 amino acids. V lost 4 bases to trimming and J lost 2 bases; unmatched junction nucleotides: 5. CDR1 and CDR2 from the germline V gene are LGHNA and YNFKEQ.

This chain joins TRBV7-8 and TRBJ2-5; D is ambiguous. Trimming left V 10 bases short and J 0 bases short, with 15 bases between. The CDR3 extends over 14 amino acids. The germline CDR1 and CDR2 sequences are SGHVS and FQNEAQ. CDR3 region: CATTGRAYQETQYF. CDR3 nucleotide sequence: TGTGCCACTACCGGACGGGCGTACCAAGAGACCCAGTACTTC.

The rearrangement links TRBV7-8 to TRBJ2-1; tentative D call: TRBD1 (6 bases). There are 13 residues in the CDR3. From germline, CDR1 is SGHVS and CDR2 FQNEAQ. V dropped 3 bases and J dropped 7 bases, with 10 bases sitting between them. In DNA form, the CDR3 reads TGTGCCAGCAGCTTTGACAGGATGAATGAGCAGTTCTTC. It specifies CASSFDRMNEQFF.